The entry below describes one T cell receptor (beta chain). Which antigen it targets is not known. Per-base quality was not reported, and no clone a single base away is much larger than it. The immunoSEQ Assay, a bias-controlled multiplex PCR, was used to amplify TCRbeta CDR3 regions from genomic DNA. The original methods were these. Within the assay, amplification of reference gene primers was used to estimate how many nucleated cells each sample contained. To quantify the absolute abundance of each unique TCRbeta CDR3 rearrangement, sequence reads were collapsed and filtered. For each sample, productive Simpson clonality was calculated by taking the square root of Simpson's diversity index across productive rearrangements. Drawn from immuneACCESS, this table holds only the in-frame rearrangements with V and J called that TCRdb kept. Clones are partly lost; checked studies trace under half to an unresolved V gene and leave the rest unexplained. V, J and clone size are taken as reported in that table, and D and trimming were inferred from the DNA itself. This sample holds 300,000 to 450,000 clones; approximately 84% were observed only once. Under 1.3% of the sample goes to the ten largest clones.

Taken from the germline V gene (reference sequence), the CDR1 and CDR2 loops are MNHEY and SMNVEV. Spanning cysteine to phenylalanine, the CDR3 consists of 16 amino acids. The kept DNA is CDR3 alone, 48 bases in frame from the first base. At the junction V is shortened by 5 bases and J by 3 bases, with 20 bases in between. Participants in the prospective study were aged 18 to 89 years, lived in more than 20 United States geographic areas, and enrolled through a virtual design. In the prospective study, cohorts were assigned on the basis of participant-reported clinical history obtained from a screening survey and a study questionnaire. For ImmuneRACE Cohort 3, a participant was defined as recovered based on two consecutive negative NP/OP PCR tests, clearance by a healthcare professional, or resolution of symptoms. Mobile phlebotomists in the prospective study collected whole blood, serum and a nasopharyngeal or oropharyngeal swab from every participant. Prospective study participants could optionally give additional blood draws and questionnaires over an approximately 2-month period. Blood samples from the prospective study were shipped frozen or at room temperature prior to DNA extraction.

The data were taken from a study of blood T cell repertoires in COVID-19 (dated by TCRdb to 2020 to 2022). In terms of the full investigation: Collaborator samples came from the United States, Italy and Spain and covered acute and convalescent phases of COVID-19. The material from the prospective study consisted of cDNA or gDNA derived from T cells, B-cell-depleted T cells, or PBMCs. Subjects who had been exposed to COVID-19, were actively infected with it, or had recovered from it provided the deeply sampled blood TCRbeta repertoires that made up the dataset. The repertoires were released in a freely available public database meant as a resource for research on the immune response to SARS-CoV-2. The samples were drawn from the first 160 participants of the ongoing ImmuneRACE study and from over a thousand subjects provided by 6 global collaborators. A de-identified subject ID, COVID-19 status, age in years and sex were almost always included in the sample metadata. HLA class I and class II types, where available, came from metadata supplied by the sample provider rather than from assay-based typing.

Results and caveats for the whole study, not just this receptor: How much clinical and demographic metadata was included differed by source and by participant, and the metadata was provided uncurated.

The TCR comes from a woman under 40 who had recovered from COVID-19. This chain joins TRBV27 to TRBJ2-7; TRBD1 is a weak D gene call, 6 bases matching. The sample consisted of PBMCs or T cells enriched from blood (not recorded which). The sequence in DNA is TGTGCCAGCAGTGTACTCGGGACACTTACTATCTACGAGCAGTACTTC. Its translation reads: CASSVLGTLTIYEQYF.